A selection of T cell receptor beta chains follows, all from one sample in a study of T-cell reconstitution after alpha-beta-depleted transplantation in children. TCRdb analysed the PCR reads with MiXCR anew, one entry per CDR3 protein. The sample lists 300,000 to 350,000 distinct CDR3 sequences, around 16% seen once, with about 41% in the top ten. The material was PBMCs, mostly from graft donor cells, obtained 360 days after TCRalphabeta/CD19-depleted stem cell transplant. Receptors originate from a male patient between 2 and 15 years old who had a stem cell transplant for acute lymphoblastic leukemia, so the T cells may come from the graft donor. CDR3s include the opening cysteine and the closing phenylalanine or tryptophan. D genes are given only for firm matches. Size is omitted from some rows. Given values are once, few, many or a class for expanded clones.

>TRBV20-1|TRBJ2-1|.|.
CSASRGYNEQFF
TGCAGTGCTAGTCGGGGTTACAATGAGCAGTTCTTC
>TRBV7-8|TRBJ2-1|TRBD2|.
CASSFGASGGNEQFF
TGTGCCAGCAGCTTTGGGGCTAGCGGGGGCAATGAGCAGTTCTTC
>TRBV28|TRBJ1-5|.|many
CASSFGSRSNQPQHF
TGTGCCAGCAGTTTCGGGAGCAGAAGCAATCAGCCCCAGCATTTT
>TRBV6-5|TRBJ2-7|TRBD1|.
CASSYRGGDRVLEQYF
TGTGCCAGCAGTTATCGGGGAGGGGACAGGGTATTGGAGCAGTACTTC
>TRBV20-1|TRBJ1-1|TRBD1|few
CSAKGQWKSEAFF
TGCAGTGCTAAGGGACAGTGGAAATCTGAAGCTTTCTTT
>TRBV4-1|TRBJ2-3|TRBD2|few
CASSQVSSGRSTDTQYF
TGCGCCAGCAGCCAAGTTAGCAGCGGGAGGTCCACAGATACGCAGTATTTT
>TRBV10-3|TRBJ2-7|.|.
CAISDNRRSSYEQYF
TGTGCCATCAGTGATAATAGGAGGAGCTCCTACGAGCAGTACTTC
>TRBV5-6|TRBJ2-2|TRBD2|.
CASSLIVWGRASTGRRTGELFF
TGTGCCAGCAGCTTGATCGTTTGGGGGAGGGCCTCAACGGGAAGACGAACCGGGGAGCTGTTTTTT
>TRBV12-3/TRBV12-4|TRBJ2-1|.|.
CASSLLAPSYNEQFF
TGTGCCAGCAGTTTGTTAGCCCCCTCCTACAATGAGCAGTTCTTC
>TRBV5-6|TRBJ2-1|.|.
CASSLSGIPKQFF
TGTGCCAGCAGCTTGTCGGGGATCCCCAAGCAGTTCTTC
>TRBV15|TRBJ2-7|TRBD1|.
CATSGRQGSYEQYF
TGTGCCACCAGCGGGAGACAGGGCTCCTACGAGCAGTACTTC
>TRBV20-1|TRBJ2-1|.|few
CSARPGSSYNEQFF
TGCAGTGCTAGACCCGGGAGCTCCTACAATGAGCAGTTCTTC
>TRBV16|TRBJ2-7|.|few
CASRLDRSSYEQYF
TGTGCCAGCAGACTTGACAGAAGCTCCTACGAGCAGTACTTC
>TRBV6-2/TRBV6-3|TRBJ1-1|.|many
CATSRWNTEAFF
TGTGCCACCTCCAGGTGGAACACTGAAGCTTTCTTT
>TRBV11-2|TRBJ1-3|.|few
CASSLLSSGNTIYF
TGTGCCAGCAGCTTACTTAGTTCTGGAAACACCATATATTTT
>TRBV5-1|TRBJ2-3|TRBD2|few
CASSLAGLVMIAGAADTQYF
TGCGCCAGCAGCTTGGCCGGTTTGGTGATGATAGCGGGAGCAGCAGATACGCAGTATTTT
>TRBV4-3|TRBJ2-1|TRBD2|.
CASSQDRGGSIYNEQFF
TGCGCCAGCAGCCAAGATCGGGGGGGCTCGATTTACAATGAGCAGTTCTTC
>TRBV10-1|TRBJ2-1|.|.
CASSESPGYEQFF
TGCGCCAGCAGTGAGTCACCGGGTTATGAGCAGTTCTTC
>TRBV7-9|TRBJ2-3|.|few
CASSLRDPYTDTQYF
TGTGCCAGCAGCTTAAGGGACCCGTACACAGATACGCAGTATTTT
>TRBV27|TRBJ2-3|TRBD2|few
CASSSAGGPPDTQYF
TGTGCCAGCAGTTCAGCGGGAGGGCCCCCAGATACGCAGTATTTT
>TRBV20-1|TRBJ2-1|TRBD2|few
CSAVTSGVVNEQFF
TGCAGTGCTGTGACTAGCGGGGTGGTCAATGAGCAGTTCTTC
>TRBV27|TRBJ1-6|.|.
CASSKGSSYNSPLHF
TGTGCCAGCAGTAAGGGGAGCTCCTATAATTCACCCCTCCACTTT
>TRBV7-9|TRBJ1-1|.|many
CASSLARDTTEAFF
TGTGCCAGCAGCTTAGCGCGGGACACCACTGAAGCTTTCTTT
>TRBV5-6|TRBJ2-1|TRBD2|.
CASSLEAGRSYNEQFF
TGTGCCAGCAGCTTAGAAGCGGGACGCTCCTACAATGAGCAGTTCTTC
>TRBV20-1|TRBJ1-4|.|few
CSAVVRNEKLFF
TGCAGTGCTGTTGTCAGGAATGAAAAACTGTTTTTT
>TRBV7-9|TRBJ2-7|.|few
CASSSPRTGYEQYF
TGTGCCAGCAGCTCTCCCCGGACTGGCTACGAGCAGTACTTC
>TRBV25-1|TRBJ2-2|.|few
CASRSYLNTGELFF
TGTGCCAGCAGGTCGTACCTGAACACCGGGGAGCTGTTTTTT
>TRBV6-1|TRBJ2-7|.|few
CASLTVPRWQYF
TGTGCCAGCCTGACTGTACCCCGGTGGCAGTACTTC